Given below is one TCR beta chain in context. As yet, its antigen is unknown. This specimen comes from a study of radiation and T cells in renal cell carcinoma. Per the germline V gene, CDR1 is SGHRS and CDR2 is YFSETQ. Trimming left V 0 bases short and J 3 bases short, with 15 bases between. This CDR3 has 16 residues. Time point specified: blood 2 weeks post-SBRT. Treatment meaning: 15 Gy SBRT to primary tumor, nephrectomy 4 weeks later. Serial blood draws occurred at baseline and 2 and 4 weeks post-SBRT. This renal cell carcinoma was of the clear cell type. Assay: immunoSEQ multiplex PCR; the TCRdb copy retains only in-frame clones and omits some. The table shows about 120,000 clones, with around 80% occurring only once. Study results and limitations: Without pretreatment biopsies, baseline tumor clonotype presence was undetermined.

The clonotype comes from a man aged 45-60 years with renal cell carcinoma. The specimen comprised blood, sampled from a patient whose treatment included radiotherapy and nephrectomy. The chain is built from TRBV5-1 and TRBJ1-1; a weak D match, TRBD1 (5 bases). DNA for the CDR3: TGCGCCAGCAGCTTGGAAGCTTATAGAGGGGACACTGAAGCTTTCTTT. This encodes CASSLEAYRGDTEAFF. The complete variable domain, with remaining parts taken from reference TRBV5-1 and TRBJ1-1, reads KAGVTQTPRYLIKTRGQQVTLSCSPISGHRSVSWYQQTPGQGLQFLFEYFSETQRNKGNFPGRFSGRQFSNSRSEMNVSTLELGDSALYLCASSLEAYRGDTEAFFGQGTRLTVV.